The 14 T cell receptor beta chains below all came from one sample that was sequenced in a study of cytomegalovirus exposure and HLA in healthy donors. Researchers ran the PCR with 60 Vbeta and 13 Jbeta primers. Repertoires were generated with immunoSEQ multiplex PCR, while TCRdb's copy carries only in-frame clones and drops some. The sample has roughly 110,000 clones, nearly 75% seen once; the top ten hold 4% to 5.5%. The source material was PBMCs. These receptors were taken from a man between 25 and 39 years old in good health and CMV-seropositive.

A note on this clone: A junction boundary mismatches the germline segment, possibly from a read error. This sequence joins TRBV5-5 and TRBJ1-5; 8 nucleotides align to TRBD1. The germline V gene encodes CDR1 SGHKS and CDR2 YYEKEE (reference sequence). This CDR3 has 14 residues. The DNA of the CDR3 is TGTGCCAGCAGTTTGGACAGGGGCAATCAGCCCCAGCATTTT. Its protein product is CASSLDRGNQPQHF.

V usage is TRBV7-9 and J usage is TRBJ1-1; TRBD1 is a possible D gene (5 bases). CDR3 length equals 14 residues. The germline gives CDR1 SEHNR, CDR2 FQNEAQ (reference sequence). The ends were cut back, 1 base at V and 3 bases at J, with 9 bases in the middle. The CDR3 nucleotides read TGTGCCAGCAGCTTAGTGGACACGTACACTGAAGCTTTCTTT. Protein: CASSLVDTYTEAFF.

With respect to this clone: At one end the junction does not follow the germline gene, possibly because of a read error. The CDR3 bases are TGCGCCAGCAGCACGACAGGGACGGATACGCGGTATTTT. It translates to CASSTTGTDTRYF. The V call is TRBV5-1, the J call TRBJ2-3; 7 bases map to TRBD1. CDR1 is SGHRS, CDR2 YFSETQ, per germline. The CDR3 totals 13 residues.

The chain has TRBV4-2 and TRBJ2-3, with TRBD2 matching over 7 bases. CDR3 length: 15 residues. The germline V gene has CDR1 LGHNA and CDR2 YNFKEQ. The V gene end was trimmed by 1 base and the J gene end by 0 bases; junction bases not matched to a gene: 1. In nucleotides, the CDR3 is TGTGCCAGCAGCCAAGTACTAGCGAGCACAGATACGCAGTATTTT. Its protein is CASSQVLASTDTQYF.

This sequence joins TRBV12-5 and TRBJ1-1; 8 bases are a match to TRBD1. CDR3 length: 15 amino acids. With V trimmed by 2 bases and J by 1 base, 3 bases remained unmatched. CDR1 and CDR2 (germline): LGHNT, FRNRAP. CDR3 nucleotides: TGTGCTAGTGGTTTGAGGACAGGGAGGAACACTGAAGCTTTCTTT. Amino acid sequence: CASGLRTGRNTEAFF.

A word on this clone: The germline gene is not matched at one end of the junction; a read error may be the cause. The V and J genes are TRBV7-9 and TRBJ1-1, with a possible D match to TRBD1 (6 bases). CDR3 length: 14 amino acids. Germline values: CDR1 SEHNR, CDR2 FQNEAQ (reference sequence). CDR3 residues: CSSSSIRGNTEAFF. CDR3 in DNA: TGTTCCAGCAGCTCCATCAGGGGGAACACTGAAGCTTTCTTT. The whole variable domain, filled in from reference TRBV7-9 and TRBJ1-1, reads DTGVSQNPRHKITKRGQNVTFRCDPISEHNRLYWYRQTLGQGPEFLTYFQNEAQLEKSRLLSDRFSAERPKGSFSTLEIQRTEQGDSAMYLCSSSSIRGNTEAFFGQGTRLTVV.

The chain combines TRBV7-2 with TRBJ1-6; 7 bases align to TRBD1. Germline V gene lookup returns CDR1 SGHTA and CDR2 FQGNSA. The CDR3 runs to 16 residues. Trimming at V came to 5 bases and at J to 7 bases, leaving 11 bases not matched to a gene. The CDR3 is CASSINSGTANSPLHF. The CDR3, as DNA: TGTGCCAGCAGCATAAACTCCGGGACAGCAAATTCACCCCTCCACTTT.

A note on this clone: The same CDR3 can be traced to other DNA sequences in this sample. The chain recombines TRBV28 with TRBJ1-5; 7 positions match TRBD1. This CDR3 is built from 13 residues. V lost 8 bases and J lost 7; bases outside the gene matches: 8. Per the germline V gene, CDR1 is MDHEN and CDR2 is SYDVKM. CDR3 in amino acids: CASREGAGQPQHF. As DNA, the CDR3 is TGTGCCAGCCGAGAGGGGGCAGGACAGCCCCAGCATTTT. Using reference TRBV28 and TRBJ1-5 for the parts outside the CDR3, the full variable domain is DVKVTQSSRYLVKRTGEKVFLECVQDMDHENMFWYRQDPGLGLRLIYFSYDVKMKEKGDIPEGYSVSREKKERFSLILESASTNQTSMYLCASREGAGQPQHFGDGTRLSIL.

This chain links TRBV2 with TRBJ1-1, with 10 bases matching TRBD1. J gave up 12 bases and V 7 bases, and 11 bases lay outside the gene matches. The length of the CDR3 is 13 residues. Germline V gene lookup returns CDR1 SNHLY and CDR2 FYNNEI. DNA for the CDR3: TGTGCCAGCATATTGGGACAGGGGAGACGGACTTTCTTT. It specifies CASILGQGRRTFF.

This clone was detected once. This chain connects TRBV5-4 to TRBJ1-2, with 8 bases identical to TRBD1. Trimming at V came to 4 bases and at J to 0 bases, leaving 8 bases not matched to a gene. Per germline, CDR1 SGHNT and CDR2 YYREEE (reference sequence). The length of the CDR3 is 16 residues. The CDR3 here is CASSPGDRQSNYGYTF. The CDR3 DNA reads TGTGCCAGCAGCCCAGGGGACAGGCAGTCTAACTATGGCTACACCTTC.

This chain links TRBV2 with TRBJ2-4; TRBD1 is a possible D gene (5 bases). The CDR3 covers 13 residues. Trimming took off 3 bases at V and 8 bases at J, with 11 bases between the two ends. Germline lookup yields CDR1 SNHLY and CDR2 FYNNEI. CDR3 loop: CASSDQGWDIQYF. CDR3 coding DNA: TGTGCCAGCAGTGACCAGGGCTGGGACATTCAGTACTTC.

This rearrangement joins TRBV7-6 to TRBJ1-6; D gene ambiguous. Trimming shortened V by 0 bases and J by 9 bases, and 18 bases separated the two germline ends. The CDR3 totals 17 residues. Per the germline V gene, CDR1 is SGHVS and CDR2 is FNYEAQ. CDR3 loop: CASSLAPSRTAGSPLHF. The DNA for the CDR3 is TGTGCCAGCAGCTTAGCCCCCTCCAGGACGGCGGGTTCACCCCTCCACTTT. The whole variable domain, filled in from reference TRBV7-6 and TRBJ1-6, reads GAGVSQSPRYKVTKRGQDVALRCDPISGHVSLYWYRQALGQGPEFLTYFNYEAQQDKSGLPNDRFSAERPEGSISTLTIQRTEQRDSAMYRCASSLAPSRTAGSPLHFGNGTRLTVT.

V usage is TRBV11-2 and J usage is TRBJ2-7, with a weak D call TRBD1 (5 bases). This CDR3 is 14 amino acids long. In germline, CDR1 is SGHAT, CDR2 FQNNGV. Deletions cut 1 base from V and 4 bases from J, with 11 bases between. The CDR3, as DNA: TGTGCCAGCAGCTTAGGGGGCAGCTCATACGAGCAGTACTTC. It translates to CASSLGGSSYEQYF.

The V and J genes are TRBV11-2 and TRBJ2-1; 7 nucleotides line up with TRBD1. Losses at the gene ends were 4 bases for V and 0 bases for J; bases not matched to a gene: 3. CDR3 size: 15 residues. The germline CDR1 and CDR2 sequences are SGHAT and FQNNGV. CDR3 protein: CASSSQGRSYNEQFF. The CDR3 nucleotides read TGTGCCAGCAGCTCACAGGGGCGCTCCTACAATGAGCAGTTCTTC.